The clone carrying this TCR beta chain occurred a few times. The antigen is unknown. Every bit of the isolated RNA underwent reverse transcription, so sequencing read expressed TCRB transcripts. Naive, central memory and regulatory T cell samples averaged roughly 3.7 million reads. The assay was immunoSEQ multiplex PCR, and TCRdb's table has in-frame clones only and misses some. The repertoire has a few hundred thousand clones, 10% to 15% of them found once; the top ten carry approximately 0.01%. Germline CDR1 is SGHTA and CDR2 is FQGNSA. Trimming removed 2 bases at V and 5 bases at J, with 12 bases between. The CDR3 extends over 14 amino acids. This sample is drawn from a study of beta chain features in type 1 diabetes. Across the study: There was similarity between patients and healthy donors in age, gender and cell yields.

General study points: In comparison with healthy donors, patients had naive, central memory and Treg TCRB repertoires that appeared more similar. Moderate yet significant TCRB CDR3 shortening was seen in Type 1 diabetes patients in all four CD4+ subsets.

Populations obtained by sorting all exceeded 98% purity. V is TRBV7-2 and J is TRBJ2-5; D is perhaps TRBD2 (5 bases). The TCR comes from a woman between 18 and 29 years old with type 1 diabetes. The specimen was naive CD4+ T cells from blood. This CDR3 reads CASSLNAGMETQYF. In nucleotides, the CDR3 is TGTGCCAGCAGCTTAAACGCGGGCATGGAGACCCAGTACTTC.